One and the same sample provided the 10 T cell receptor beta chains below, sequenced in a study of beta chain features in type 1 diabetes. The study reverse transcribed the entire isolated RNA, so it sequenced expressed TCRB transcripts. Sequenced by immunoSEQ multiplex PCR; TCRdb stores in-frame clones only, minus some. This table has fewer than 30,000 clones, approximately 70% appearing once. Sequencing input: Tregs from blood. The receptor set was obtained from a middle-aged woman in good health.

This clone was counted between two and nine times. V and J are TRBV27 and TRBJ2-1; maybe TRBD2 (6 bases). V gave up 9 bases and J gave up 9 bases, with 15 bases separating them. The CDR3 length is 12 residues. From germline, CDR1 is MNHEY and CDR2 SMNVEV (reference sequence). The CDR3 coding sequence is TGTGCCAGAACTTTGGAGGGGTGTGAGCAGTTCTTC. This sequence encodes CARTLEGCEQFF.

The chain joins TRBV7-9 to TRBJ1-2, with 8 bases identical to TRBD1. Germline-derived CDR1 and CDR2 are SEHNR and FQNEAQ (reference sequence). After removal of 5 bases from V and 6 bases from J, the junction contained 5 bases not matched to a gene. The CDR3 is made up of 13 amino acids. The CDR3 loop reads CASSAQGAHGYTF. The DNA for the CDR3 is TGTGCCAGCAGCGCCCAGGGGGCGCATGGCTACACCTTC.

This rearrangement joins TRBV7-2 to TRBJ2-7, with 7 bases fitting TRBD1. Germline CDR1 and CDR2: SGHTA and FQGNSA. V was clipped by 5 bases and J by 0 bases; unmatched bases: 4. CDR3 length: 14 amino acids. CDR3 nucleotide sequence: TGTGCCAGCAGCACTCGGACAGGCTCCTACGAGCAGTACTTC. Its protein product is CASSTRTGSYEQYF.

The chain couples TRBV7-2 to TRBJ2-7; D is possibly TRBD1 (5 bases). Germline CDR1 is SGHTA and CDR2 is FQGNSA. V dropped 5 bases and J dropped 3 bases, with 17 bases sitting between them. The CDR3 spans 15 residues. The CDR3 DNA is TGTGCCAGCAGCCCCAGGGCGAGAAGTGGCTACGAGCAGTACTTC. This translates into CASSPRARSGYEQYF.

The chain joins TRBV6-6 to TRBJ1-5, with D possibly matching TRBD1 (6 bases). The germline gives CDR1 MNHNY, CDR2 SVGAGI (reference sequence). The CDR3 has 13 amino acids. Trimming took 7 bases from V and 6 from J, leaving 13 bases between them. The CDR3: CASTRGPSQPQHF. CDR3 DNA: TGTGCCAGCACCAGGGGCCCGAGTCAGCCCCAGCATTTT.

The chain joins TRBV19 to TRBJ1-4; D not certain. The CDR3 consists of 14 residues. Germline CDR1 reads LNHDA; CDR2 reads SQIVND (reference sequence). The V end lost 6 bases, the J end lost 10 bases, and 18 bases lay between the germline ends. This chain's CDR3 is CASSILLGEGKLFF. The CDR3 bases are TGTGCCAGTAGCATCCTGCTCGGAGAAGGAAAACTGTTTTTT.

This clone came up a few times. The genes are TRBV7-8 and TRBJ2-1, with TRBD2 matching 9 bases. The V gene end was trimmed by 0 bases and the J gene end by 2 bases; junction bases not matched to a gene: 5. This CDR3 has 17 amino acids. Germline V gene sequence: CDR1 SGHVS, CDR2 FQNEAQ. The CDR3 sequence: CASSLAFAGGTYNEQFF. In DNA, the CDR3 is TGTGCCAGCAGCTTAGCGTTCGCGGGGGGGACCTACAATGAGCAGTTCTTC. Full variable domain (rest looked up from reference TRBV7-8 and TRBJ2-1): GAGVSQSPRYKVAKRGQDVALRCDPISGHVSLFWYQQALGQGPEFLTYFQNEAQLDKSGLPSDRFFAERPEGSVSTLKIQRTQQEDSAVYLCASSLAFAGGTYNEQFFGPGTRLTVL.

V and J are TRBV7-9 and TRBJ1-5; 7 bases are shared with TRBD1. Losses at the gene ends were 2 bases for V and 4 bases for J; bases not matched to a gene: 11. The CDR3 has 17 amino acids. The V gene's germline CDR1 is SEHNR and CDR2 FQNEAQ (reference sequence). Here the CDR3 DNA reads TGTGCCAGCAGCTTACACGTCCCGGACAGGCCAAATCAGCCCCAGCATTTT. The encoded protein is CASSLHVPDRPNQPQHF.

CDR3 in DNA: TGTGCCAGCAGCTTAGTTCTAGGGGCGGTTCAGTACTTC. Protein product: CASSLVLGAVQYF. The rearrangement links TRBV7-2 to TRBJ2-4, with TRBD1 as a possible D gene (5 bases). CDR1 is SGHTA and CDR2 is FQGNSA in the germline V gene. There are 13 residues in the CDR3. Trimming left V 1 base short and J 11 bases short, with 12 bases between.

This chain links TRBV6-6 with TRBJ1-2; D is ambiguous. In germline, CDR1 is MNHNY, CDR2 SVGAGI (reference sequence). The CDR3 is made up of 13 amino acids. Trimming cost V 6 bases and J 8 bases, with 16 bases left between them. CDR3 in DNA: TGTGCCAGCAGCCCCCCGGCGGGCCTGGGCTACACCTTC. This codes for CASSPPAGLGYTF.